This T cell receptor beta chain was recovered during a study of shared clonotypes between healthy human individuals. The CDR3 totals 17 residues. The ends lost 1 base at V and 7 bases at J; junction bases unmatched: 11. Germline V gene lookup returns CDR1 SGHAT and CDR2 FQNNGV. The table came from immunoSEQ multiplex PCR; TCRdb's copy has only in-frame clones and leaves some out. The sample records roughly 2.5 million clones, around nine tenths being singletons. The chain carries TRBV11-2 and TRBJ2-7, with 12 positions matching TRBD2. The specimen was naive CD4+ T cells sorted from blood. The subset denotes: CD45RA+ positively selected. This clonotype was obtained from a man younger than 35 in good health. This CDR3 is CASSLVASGRAIREQYF. CDR3 nucleotides: TGTGCCAGCAGCTTAGTGGCTAGCGGGAGGGCCATTCGGGAGCAGTACTTC.